Below, 31 T cell receptor beta chains from the same sample are listed, as sequenced in a study of regulatory T cells in long-lasting Graves disease. Time point meaning: newly diagnosed GD, antithyroid drugs for less than 3 months. Scientists built the TCR library using RNA that was extracted from PBMCs. Library construction for TCR beta used iRepertoire HTBI primers and Arm-PCR of CDR3 regions. Each CDR3 protein is one row after TCRdb ran MiXCR on the multiplex PCR reads. The sample yields 370,000 or so distinct CDR3 sequences, 15% to 20% seen once. Another study also made use of these data, one on T cells in Graves' hyperthyroidism and ophthalmopathy.

The source was peripheral blood mononuclear cells (PBMCs), collected at new diagnosis, from a patient treated with antithyroid drugs. These receptors came from a young woman with Graves disease.

This clonotype has a count of ten or more. V gene TRBV5-1 combines with J gene TRBJ1-2, with D hard to call. The CDR3 consists of 17 residues. Germline CDR1 SGHRS, CDR2 YFSETQ. Trimming stripped 0 bases from V and 0 bases from J, with 15 bases between. In nucleotides, the CDR3 is TGCGCCAGCAGCTTGGGGTCCCAGGCGGCTACTAACTATGGCTACACCTTC. Translated, it gives CASSLGSQAATNYGYTF.

This clonotype was seen ten or more times. The chain links TRBV10-1 to TRBJ2-3; 9 positions match TRBD1. The length of the CDR3 is 12 residues. Germline CDR1 and CDR2: WNHNN and SYGVQD (reference sequence). V shed 5 bases, J shed 14 bases, and the junction held 8 bases outside the gene matches. For the CDR3, the DNA is TGCGCCAGCAGTAGGACAGGGGAAAGTGTGTATTTT. Its translation: CASSRTGESVYF.

This chain links TRBV9 with TRBJ1-1; D gene unclear. The CDR3 has 15 amino acids. Germline V gives CDR1 SGDLS, CDR2 YYNGEE. Trimming pared 0 bases from V and 0 bases from J, leaving 9 bases between. The CDR3 region has the DNA TGTGCCAGCAGCGTAGGCGGCGAAATGAACACTGAAGCTTTCTTT. Amino acids: CASSVGGEMNTEAFF.

This clonotype appeared a few times. V usage is TRBV19 and J usage is TRBJ2-3, with no clear D. The CDR3 is 12 amino acids. V shed 3 bases and J shed 5 bases, with 6 bases lying between them. Looked up from germline, CDR1 is LNHDA and CDR2 is SQIVND (reference sequence). The CDR3 sequence is CASSIDVDTQYF. The CDR3 nucleotides are TGTGCCAGTAGTATCGACGTAGATACGCAGTATTTT.

The table lists this clonotype with many counts. V and J are TRBV5-6 and TRBJ2-1; D possibly uses TRBD1 or TRBD2 (5 bases each). The CDR3 contains 14 residues. V lost 2 bases to trimming and J lost 3 bases, with 9 bases between them. The germline gives CDR1 SGHDT, CDR2 YYEEEE. CDR3 residues: CASSFRDRYNEQFF. DNA for the CDR3: TGTGCCAGCAGCTTCCGGGACCGCTACAATGAGCAGTTCTTC.

The gene calls are TRBV10-3 and TRBJ1-3; no clear D gene. CDR3 size: 13 residues. Trimming left V 8 bases short and J 0 bases short, with 8 bases between. Per germline, CDR1 ENHRY and CDR2 SYGVKD. This chain's CDR3 is CAIPGPSGNTIYF. The CDR3, as DNA: TGTGCCATCCCCGGACCCTCTGGAAACACCATATATTTT.

Ten or more counts support this clonotype. The rearrangement links TRBV24-1 to TRBJ1-1; tentatively, D is TRBD1 (5 bases). V was clipped by 3 bases and J by 11 bases, with 18 bases between them. CDR1 and CDR2 from the germline V gene are KGHDR and SFDVKD. This CDR3 comprises 14 residues. The CDR3 region has the DNA TGTGCCACCAGTGATCCACGGGGAGGGGATCGGGCTTTCTTT. This translates into CATSDPRGGDRAFF.

This clonotype was seen more than once but under ten times. This chain links TRBV15 with TRBJ1-2; 9 nucleotides match TRBD1. The CDR3 loop spans 15 amino acids. Per the germline V gene, CDR1 is LNHNV and CDR2 is YYDKDF (reference sequence). V trimming: 3 bases; J trimming: 0 bases; junction bases outside the gene matches: 2. CDR3 sequence reads: CATSRGQGANYGYTF. CDR3 nucleotide sequence: TGTGCCACCAGCAGGGGACAGGGAGCTAACTATGGCTACACCTTC.

This chain links TRBV5-1 with TRBJ2-3; 9 positions agree with TRBD1. The V gene end was trimmed by 4 bases and the J gene end by 3 bases; junction bases not matched to a gene: 9. CDR1 and CDR2 from the germline V gene are SGHRS and YFSETQ. The CDR3 is 16 residues long. The CDR3 DNA follows: TGCGCCAGCAGCCCCCCGGGACAGGGAAGGACAGATACGCAGTATTTT. This gives the protein CASSPPGQGRTDTQYF.

This sequence joins TRBV5-1 and TRBJ1-4, with 9 bases matching TRBD1. The CDR3 length is 16 residues. V lost 4 bases, J lost 3 bases, and 7 bases stayed unmatched. CDR1 SGHRS and CDR2 YFSETQ come from the germline V gene. The CDR3 loop reads CASSPTGGLANEKLFF. DNA of the CDR3: TGCGCCAGCAGCCCAACAGGGGGCTTGGCTAATGAAAAACTGTTTTTT.

This clonotype has a single count. A much larger clone lies a single base off, so this may be a read error. The rearrangement uses TRBV2 and TRBJ2-3; TRBD2 matches at 13 bases. The better agreement between TRBJ2-7 and the DNA end casts doubt on the J call. Germline CDR1 SNHLY, CDR2 FYNNEI. The CDR3 covers 15 residues. The CDR3 loop is CASSGTSGRAHEQYF. The CDR3, as DNA: TGTGCCAGCAGTGGAACTAGCGGGAGGGCCCATGAGCAGTACTTC.

This clonotype was observed a handful of times. J is TRBJ1-1 and V is TRBV19; D is unresolved. The V and J ends lost 9 bases and 8 bases respectively, with 22 bases between them. The germline V gene has CDR1 LNHDA and CDR2 SQIVND (reference sequence). This CDR3 contains 14 residues. The CDR3 nucleotides read TGTGCCAGCACTACCCGAGGAACTAAATTGGAAGCTTTCTTT. Encoded protein: CASTTRGTKLEAFF.

This chain links TRBV5-6 with TRBJ2-7; D is ambiguous. The CDR3 has 14 amino acids. Between the trimmed V and J ends, which lost 0 bases and 0 bases, there was a span of 7 bases. Looked up from germline, CDR1 is SGHDT and CDR2 is YYEEEE. CDR3 residues: CASSLDGRSYEQYF. The CDR3 DNA is TGTGCCAGCAGCTTGGATGGGCGCTCCTACGAGCAGTACTTC. Variable domain in full (rest from reference TRBV5-6 and TRBJ2-7): DAGVTQSPTHLIKTRGQQVTLRCSPKSGHDTVSWYQQALGQGPQFIFQYYEEEERQRGNFPDRFSGHQFPNYSSELNVNALLLGDSALYLCASSLDGRSYEQYFGPGTRLTVT.

This clonotype was seen many times. The rearrangement uses TRBV18 and TRBJ1-4; D is unclear. CDR1 KGHSH and CDR2 LQKENI come from the germline V gene. The CDR3 spans 12 residues. Trimming cost V 5 bases and J 7 bases, with 8 bases left between them. CDR3 region: CASSKSSEKLFF. DNA for the CDR3: TGTGCCAGCTCAAAGTCTTCTGAAAAACTGTTTTTT.

CDR3 loop: CASSLIWGGSYEQYF. For the CDR3, the DNA is TGTGCCAGCAGCTTGATTTGGGGCGGGAGCTACGAGCAGTACTTC. J is TRBJ2-7 and V is TRBV5-5; 7 nucleotides agree with TRBD2. This CDR3 region has 15 residues. CDR1 is SGHKS, CDR2 YYEKEE, per germline (reference sequence). V gave up 1 base and J gave up 3 bases; unmatched junction bases: 7.

The genes are TRBV29-1 and TRBJ2-6; possible D gene TRBD1, 6 bases. Germline CDR1 reads SQVTM; CDR2 reads ANQGSEA. The V gene lost 4 bases and the J gene lost 4 bases, with 11 bases spanning the gap. CDR3 size: 14 residues. The CDR3, as DNA: TGCAGCGTTGGGGGGCTTTCGGGGGCCAACGTCCTGACTTTC. Its protein product is CSVGGLSGANVLTF.

The chain links TRBV5-1 to TRBJ1-2; D remains ambiguous. Germline V lookup: CDR1 SGHRS, CDR2 YFSETQ. The CDR3 consists of 13 residues. Deletions cut 9 bases from V and 1 base from J, with 13 bases between. CDR3 residues: CATRLDGNYGYTF. The CDR3 DNA is TGCGCCACCCGACTCGACGGTAACTATGGCTACACCTTC.

This clonotype has at least ten counts. The CDR3 protein is CSAESERGADTQYF. The CDR3 bases are TGCAGTGCAGAATCAGAGCGAGGCGCAGATACGCAGTATTTT. The chain joins TRBV20-1 to TRBJ2-3; no clear D gene. The V gene's germline CDR1 is DFQATT and CDR2 SNEGSKA (reference sequence). Trimming stripped 6 bases from V and 4 bases from J, with 17 bases between. The CDR3 contains 14 residues.

This clonotype was seen ten or more times. This rearrangement joins TRBV5-6 to TRBJ1-1; tentative D call: TRBD1 (6 bases). The CDR3 has 13 residues. Germline values: CDR1 SGHDT, CDR2 YYEEEE. V lost 2 bases and J 4 bases, leaving 9 bases between the germline ends. In nucleotides, the CDR3 is TGTGCCAGCAGCTTCGGGACATCCACTGAAGCTTTCTTT. This sequence encodes CASSFGTSTEAFF. The whole variable domain, remainder taken from reference TRBV5-6 and TRBJ1-1, is DAGVTQSPTHLIKTRGQQVTLRCSPKSGHDTVSWYQQALGQGPQFIFQYYEEEERQRGNFPDRFSGHQFPNYSSELNVNALLLGDSALYLCASSFGTSTEAFFGQGTRLTVV.

This clonotype was observed at least ten times. The V and J genes are TRBV19 and TRBJ2-2, with 8 bases matching TRBD2. CDR1 LNHDA and CDR2 SQIVND come from the germline V gene (reference sequence). Germline trimming cut 8 bases from V and 1 base from J; bases unmatched to any gene: 12. The CDR3 contains 17 residues. The CDR3 DNA reads TGTGCCAGTCTAAGCTCCGGGACTAGTGAGAACACCGGGGAGCTGTTTTTT. It specifies CASLSSGTSENTGELFF. The full variable domain, completed using reference TRBV19 and TRBJ2-2, is DGGITQSPKYLFRKEGQNVTLSCEQNLNHDAMYWYRQDPGQGLRLIYYSQIVNDFQKGDIAEGYSVSREKKESFPLTVTSAQKNPTAFYLCASLSSGTSENTGELFFGEGSRLTVL.

V usage is TRBV5-1 and J usage is TRBJ1-5; 7 bases map to TRBD1. V shed 0 bases, J shed 5 bases, and the junction held 2 bases outside the gene matches. CDR3 length: 14 residues. The germline V gene encodes CDR1 SGHRS and CDR2 YFSETQ. As DNA, the CDR3 is TGCGCCAGCAGCTTGGGAGGGGGCGATCAGCCCCAGCATTTT. It specifies CASSLGGGDQPQHF.

This clonotype was counted at least ten times. This chain joins TRBV15 and TRBJ1-4; tentative D call: TRBD1 (5 bases). V dropped 5 bases and J dropped 7 bases, with 17 bases sitting between them. Germline CDR1 is LNHNV and CDR2 is YYDKDF (reference sequence). This CDR3 region has 15 residues. The DNA for the CDR3 is TGTGCCACCAGCCGACGCAGGGAAGCCAGTGAAAAACTGTTTTTT. It yields the protein CATSRRREASEKLFF.

The chain couples TRBV25-1 to TRBJ2-6, with no clear D. The CDR3 loop spans 17 amino acids. Germline V gives CDR1 MGHDK, CDR2 SYGVNS. Trimming stripped 4 bases from V and 0 bases from J, with 13 bases between. The CDR3 nucleotides read TGTGCCAGCAGTGGTCCACAGAATCCCTCTGGGGCCAACGTCCTGACTTTC. Its protein product is CASSGPQNPSGANVLTF.

This clonotype was observed at least ten times. The chain employs TRBV7-8 and TRBJ2-1; TRBD2 might be the D (5 bases). Trimming shortened V by 4 bases and J by 6 bases, and 13 bases separated the two germline ends. Germline-derived CDR1 and CDR2 are SGHVS and FQNEAQ. The CDR3 is 14 amino acids. CDR3 amino acids: CASSYGEGGNEQFF. The DNA of the CDR3 is TGTGCCAGCAGCTACGGGGAAGGAGGCAATGAGCAGTTCTTC.

This clonotype was observed at least ten times. The rearrangement links TRBV3-1 to TRBJ2-7; 9 positions agree with TRBD1. Germline loops: CDR1 LGHDT, CDR2 YNNKEL (reference sequence). The CDR3 covers 15 residues. With 6 bases clipped from V and 4 bases from J, the junction kept 10 bases outside the gene matches. CDR3 protein: CASSSTGTGMYEQYF. CDR3 DNA sequence: TGTGCCAGCAGTTCCACCGGGACAGGGATGTACGAGCAGTACTTC.

This clonotype appeared many times. This rearrangement joins TRBV6-2 or TRBV6-3 to TRBJ2-7; unclear D gene. The CDR3 runs to 14 residues. The germline CDR1 and CDR2 sequences are MNHEY and SVGEGT. Trimming stripped 4 bases from V and 3 bases from J, with 13 bases between. CDR3 region: CASSLGRTHYEQYF. CDR3 nucleotides: TGTGCCAGCAGTTTGGGTAGGACCCACTACGAGCAGTACTTC.

This clonotype was seen only once. V and J are TRBV5-1 and TRBJ2-7; 8 bases line up with TRBD1. In germline, CDR1 is SGHRS, CDR2 YFSETQ. The CDR3 totals 15 residues. Germline trimming cut 0 bases from V and 0 bases from J; bases unmatched to any gene: 2. CDR3: CASSLARGLSYEQYF. As DNA, the CDR3 is TGCGCCAGCAGCTTGGCCAGGGGGCTCTCCTACGAGCAGTACTTC.

This clonotype was seen at least ten times. V gene TRBV27 combines with J gene TRBJ2-1, with 10 bases identical to TRBD2. V lost 5 bases and J lost 7; bases outside the gene matches: 5. The CDR3 covers 14 residues. Per the germline V gene, CDR1 is MNHEY and CDR2 is SMNVEV (reference sequence). The CDR3, as DNA: TGTGCCAGCAGTGCTAGCGGGAGCGGGAATGAGCAGTTCTTC. Translated: CASSASGSGNEQFF.

This clonotype was counted at least ten times. In DNA, the CDR3 is TGCAGTGCTAGAGATCCCGCAGACAATCCCTACGAGCAGTACTTC. Encoded protein: CSARDPADNPYEQYF. This chain uses TRBV20-1 with TRBJ2-7; no definite D call. CDR3 length: 15 amino acids. Germline values: CDR1 DFQATT, CDR2 SNEGSKA (reference sequence). Trimming pared 0 bases from V and 2 bases from J, leaving 14 bases between.

This clonotype has a count of ten or more. V and J are TRBV5-5 and TRBJ2-1; 15 bases are shared with TRBD2. The V gene's germline CDR1 is SGHKS and CDR2 YYEKEE (reference sequence). Trimming removed 5 bases from V and 2 bases from J; junction bases left unmatched: 2. The CDR3 is 16 residues long. The CDR3 loop reads CASSRTSGRAYNEQFF. The CDR3 DNA is TGTGCCAGCAGTCGGACTAGCGGGAGGGCCTACAATGAGCAGTTCTTC.

As regards this clonotype: A much larger clone differs by one base, so this may be a read error. Written as DNA, the CDR3 is TGTGCTAGGAGCTTATGGGGGACAAATGAGCAGTTCTTC. The encoded protein is CARSLWGTNEQFF. The rearrangement uses TRBV7-3 and TRBJ2-1, with D possibly being TRBD1 (6 bases). Germline V CDR1 and CDR2: SGHTA, FQGTGA. The CDR3 extends over 13 amino acids. Filled out from reference TRBV7-3 and TRBJ2-1, the complete variable domain reads GAGVSQTPSNKVTEKGKYVELRCDPISGHTALYWYRQSLGQGPEFLIYFQGTGAADDSGLPNDRFFAVRPEGSVSTLKIQRTERGDSAVYLCARSLWGTNEQFFGPGTRLTVL.